What follows describes a single TCR beta chain. Other DNA sequences in the sample encode the same CDR3. Between the trimmed V and J ends, which lost 2 bases and 3 bases, there was a span of 11 bases. The CDR3 runs to 15 residues. Germline CDR1 LNHDA, CDR2 SQIVND (reference sequence). These data originate in a study of cytomegalovirus exposure and HLA in healthy donors. PCR involved 60 Vbeta and 13 Jbeta primers. This table comes from immunoSEQ multiplex PCR, and its TCRdb copy is limited to in-frame clones, with some not included. The sample lists approximately 74,000 clones; about 64% were seen once. The rearrangement links TRBV19 to TRBJ1-5; D call uncertain. Sequenced sample: PBMCs. The sequence came from a man in his thirties or forties in good health and CMV-seropositive. In DNA, the CDR3 is TGTGCCAGTAGTATAAGTGGGCGCTCCAATCAGCCCCAGCATTTT. Translation gives CASSISGRSNQPQHF.